The 3 T cell receptor beta chains presented below share a single source sample, sequenced in a study of shared clonotypes between healthy human individuals. This table comes from immunoSEQ multiplex PCR, and its TCRdb copy is limited to in-frame clones, with some not included. This sample has more than 900,000 clones, with approximately 78% found just once. Sequenced: memory CD4+ T cells from PBMCs. Subset here: CD45RA-negative fraction. All receptors derive from a man between 18 and 35 years old in good health. Some clones in this sample may be carry-over from other donors' samples.

There are a few counts of this clone. V usage is TRBV28 and J usage is TRBJ1-2; no clear D gene. Germline CDR1 MDHEN, CDR2 SYDVKM. This CDR3 spans 11 amino acids. V lost 3 bases and J 7 bases, leaving 6 bases between the germline ends. CDR3 sequence (DNA): TGTGCCAGCAGTTTGGATGGTGGCTACACCTTC. Protein product: CASSLDGGYTF.

The V gene is TRBV15, the J gene TRBJ2-1; D remains unclear. V lost 5 bases and J 0 bases, leaving 11 bases between the germline ends. The CDR3 has 15 amino acids. Germline V lookup: CDR1 LNHNV, CDR2 YYDKDF (reference sequence). The CDR3, as DNA: TGTGCCACCAGCTCCCAAATGAGCTCCTACAATGAGCAGTTCTTC. Translating gives CATSSQMSSYNEQFF.

The V and J genes are TRBV11-2 and TRBJ2-7; 14 bases fit TRBD2. J was trimmed by 4 bases and V by 3 bases; bases with no gene match: 11. The V gene's germline CDR1 is SGHAT and CDR2 FQNNGV. The CDR3 has 18 amino acids. CDR3 loop: CASSFTVPGTSGSYEQYF. CDR3 nucleotides: TGTGCCAGCAGCTTCACGGTCCCAGGGACTAGCGGGAGTTACGAGCAGTACTTC.